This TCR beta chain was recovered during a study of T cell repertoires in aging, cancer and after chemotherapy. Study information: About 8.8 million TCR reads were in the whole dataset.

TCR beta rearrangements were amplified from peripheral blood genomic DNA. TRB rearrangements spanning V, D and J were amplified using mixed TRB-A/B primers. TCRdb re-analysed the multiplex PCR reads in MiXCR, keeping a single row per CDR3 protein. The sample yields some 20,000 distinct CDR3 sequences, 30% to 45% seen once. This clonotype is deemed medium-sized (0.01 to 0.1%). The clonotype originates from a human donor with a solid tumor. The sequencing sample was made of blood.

CDR3 bases: TGTGCCAGCACTACCGGACTAGCGGGATTGCACAATGAGCAGTTCTTC. This encodes CASTTGLAGLHNEQFF. This chain uses TRBV6-6 with TRBJ2-1; TRBD2 aligns across 12 bases. The CDR3 extends over 16 amino acids. Trimming removed 7 bases from V and 5 bases from J; junction bases left unmatched: 9. Germline values: CDR1 MNHNY, CDR2 SVGAGI (reference sequence).